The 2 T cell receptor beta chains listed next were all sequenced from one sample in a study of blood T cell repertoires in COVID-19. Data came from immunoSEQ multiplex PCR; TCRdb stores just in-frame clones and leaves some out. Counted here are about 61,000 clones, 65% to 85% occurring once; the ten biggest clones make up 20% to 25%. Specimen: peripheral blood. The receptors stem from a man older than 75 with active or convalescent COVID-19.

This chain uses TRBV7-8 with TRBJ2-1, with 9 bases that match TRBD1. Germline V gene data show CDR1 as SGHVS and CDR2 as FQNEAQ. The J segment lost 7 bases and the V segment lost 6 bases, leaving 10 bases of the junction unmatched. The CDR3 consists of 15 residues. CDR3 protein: CASRTTWDRANEQFF. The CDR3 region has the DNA TGTGCCAGCAGAACTACCTGGGACAGGGCTAATGAGCAGTTCTTC.

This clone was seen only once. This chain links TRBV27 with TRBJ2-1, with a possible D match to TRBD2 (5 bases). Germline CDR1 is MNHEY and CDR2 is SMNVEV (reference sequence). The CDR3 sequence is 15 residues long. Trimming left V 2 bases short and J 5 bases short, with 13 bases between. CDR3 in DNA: TGTGCCAGCAGTTTAGGGAGTTTCTCAAACAATGAGCAGTTCTTC. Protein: CASSLGSFSNNEQFF.